The rows below give T cell receptor beta chains drawn from one sample of a study of CD8+CD57+ T cells in acquired aplastic anemia. Each CDR3 protein gets one entry after TCRdb re-called the reads with MiXCR. The table has about 180,000 distinct CDR3 sequences, 45% to 60% seen once. The specimen sequenced was sorted CD4+, CD8+, or CD8+CD57+ T cells (not recorded which) from PBMCs. All receptors come from a human donor with aplastic anemia. Each CDR3 is given with its conserved first and last residue. D genes are given only for firm matches. Clone size is shown for a subset of rows, as once, few, many or a class of expanded clone.

CDR3nt | CDR3aa | len | j_gene | abundance | v_gene | d_gene
TGTGCCAGCAGCACCCAGGGGCAGGGGGCTGGGGCCCAGTACTTC | CASSTQGQGAGAQYF | 15 | TRBJ2-5 | . | TRBV6-1 | TRBD1
TGTGCCAGCAGCTTTGGAGGGGACACTGAAGCTTTCTTT | CASSFGGDTEAFF | 13 | TRBJ1-1 | . | TRBV7-9 | .
TGTGCCAGCAGCGTAGAGGGGGCGGGCCTGGCTTTCTTT | CASSVEGAGLAFF | 13 | TRBJ1-1 | . | TRBV9 | TRBD1
TGCAGCGTTCTCGGGGGCTCGAACACTGAAGCTTTCTTT | CSVLGGSNTEAFF | 13 | TRBJ1-1 | . | TRBV29-1 | .
TGTGCCACCAGTGGAAGGGACGGTACCGGGGAGCTGTTTTTT | CATSGRDGTGELFF | 14 | TRBJ2-2 | many | TRBV24-1 | .
TGTGCCAGCAGCCAGGGGAAGGGCTATTCAGGTGTGAACACTGAAGCTTTCTTT | CASSQGKGYSGVNTEAFF | 18 | TRBJ1-1 | . | TRBV3-1 | .
TGTGCCACCAGTGAAGGGCTCCGGGACAGTGAAGCTTTCTTT | CATSEGLRDSEAFF | 14 | TRBJ1-1 | few | TRBV24-1 | TRBD1
TGCAGTGCAAAGAGGTCGTCGTCGGTGGGCTACACCTTC | CSAKRSSSVGYTF | 13 | TRBJ1-2 | few | TRBV20-1 | .
TGTGCCAGCCGGAGGGGCGTGGACGAGCAGTACTTC | CASRRGVDEQYF | 12 | TRBJ2-7 | many | TRBV2 | .
TGTGCCAGTAGCCGGGACGCAAACACCGGGGAGCTGTTTTTT | CASSRDANTGELFF | 14 | TRBJ2-2 | few | TRBV19 | .
TGCAGTTCCGGGGCCCTAGATAGAAGATATGAGCATTTCTTC | CSSGALDRRYEHFF | 14 | TRBJ2-1 | . | TRBV20-1 | .
TGTGCCAGCAGTGATGGGGCAGGTGTGAATGAAAAACTGTTTTTT | CASSDGAGVNEKLFF | 15 | TRBJ1-4 | few | TRBV2 | .
TGCAGCACAACCGGGGGCACTAGCACAGATACGCAGTATTTT | CSTTGGTSTDTQYF | 14 | TRBJ2-3 | . | TRBV29-1 | .
TGTGCCACCAGTGATGGAGGGCCAGATACGCAGTATTTT | CATSDGGPDTQYF | 13 | TRBJ2-3 | few | TRBV24-1 | .